This TCR beta chain was recorded in a study of OX40 agonist ivuxolimab in advanced cancers. The CDR3 runs 15 residues. The germline CDR1 and CDR2 sequences are PRHDT and FYEKMQ (reference sequence). The trim removed 0 bases at V and 13 bases at J, leaving 8 bases unmatched. Autoimmune disease history or systemic immunosuppression was exclusionary. The study, taken as a whole, reports: Expanded clones were, on average, more numerous in CD8+ T cells than in CD4+.

Libraries were prepared by immunoSEQ multiplex PCR; TCRdb keeps only in-frame clonotypes and omits some of them. The sample lists fewer than 110,000 clones; 80% to 95% were seen once. In the case of this clone: Its antigen is undetermined.

This sequence was found in an adult with an advanced solid tumor such as melanoma, head and neck, liver or kidney cancer. The sequences come from CD4+ or CD8+ T cells sorted from blood, collected in a trial of the OX40 agonist ivuxolimab. The J gene is TRBJ2-1, the V gene TRBV13, with TRBD2 matching 11 bases. The CDR3 loop is CASSLGVAGGPKQFF. The CDR3 DNA sequence: TGTGCCAGCAGCTTAGGGGTAGCGGGAGGGCCGAAACAGTTCTTC.